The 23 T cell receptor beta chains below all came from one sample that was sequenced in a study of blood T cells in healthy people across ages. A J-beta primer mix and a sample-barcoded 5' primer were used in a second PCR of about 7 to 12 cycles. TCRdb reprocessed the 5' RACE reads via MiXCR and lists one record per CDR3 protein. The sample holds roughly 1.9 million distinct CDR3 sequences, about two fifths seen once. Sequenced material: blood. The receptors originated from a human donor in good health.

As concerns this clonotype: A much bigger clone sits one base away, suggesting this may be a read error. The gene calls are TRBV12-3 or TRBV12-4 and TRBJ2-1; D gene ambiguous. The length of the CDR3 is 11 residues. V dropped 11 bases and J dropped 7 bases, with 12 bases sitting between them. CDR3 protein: CAGTNGNEQFF. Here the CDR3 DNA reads TGTGCCGGCACGAACGGGAATGAGCAGTTCTTC.

CDR3 coding DNA: TGTGCCAGCAGTCACGTCCTCACTAGGGCGGAGACCCAGTACTTC. Translating gives CASSHVLTRAETQYF. The V gene is TRBV6-5, the J gene TRBJ2-5; maybe TRBD2 (5 bases). The length of the CDR3 is 15 residues. Trimming removed 5 bases at V and 5 bases at J, with 18 bases between. Germline V CDR1 and CDR2: MNHEY, SVGAGI.

CDR3 sequence (DNA): TGTGCCAGCAGCTTAGGGGGGGCTTCCTCTGGGGCCAACGTCCTGACTTTC. It encodes CASSLGGASSGANVLTF. The chain links TRBV7-3 to TRBJ2-6; possibly TRBD2 for D (7 bases). Germline loops: CDR1 SGHTA, CDR2 FQGTGA. The CDR3 loop spans 17 amino acids. V lost 2 bases, J lost 0 bases, and 11 bases lay in between.

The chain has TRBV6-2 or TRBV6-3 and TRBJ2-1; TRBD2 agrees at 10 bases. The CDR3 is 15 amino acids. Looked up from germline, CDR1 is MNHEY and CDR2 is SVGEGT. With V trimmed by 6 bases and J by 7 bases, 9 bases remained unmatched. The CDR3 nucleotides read TGTGCCAGCAGGGCCCTAGCGGGGGCTCCTAATGAGCAGTTCTTC. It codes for CASRALAGAPNEQFF.

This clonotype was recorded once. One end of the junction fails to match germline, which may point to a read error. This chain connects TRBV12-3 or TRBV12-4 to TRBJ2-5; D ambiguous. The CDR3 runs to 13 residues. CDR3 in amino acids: CVSSYPYQETQYF. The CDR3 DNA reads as TGTGTCAGCAGTTATCCGTACCAAGAGACCCAGTACTTC.

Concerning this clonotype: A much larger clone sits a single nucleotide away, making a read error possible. The CDR3 region has the DNA TGCAGTGCCAGAACAGGGATCAATTCACCCCCCCACTTT. Protein: CSARTGINSPPHF. The chain joins TRBV20-1 to TRBJ1-6; D possibly corresponds to TRBD1 (6 bases). Germline CDR1 reads DFQATT; CDR2 reads SNEGSKA (reference sequence). The CDR3 spans 13 residues.

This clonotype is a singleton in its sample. The CDR3 sequence: CASSPLGGMEAFF. The CDR3 bases are TGTGCCAGCAGCCCCCTGGGGGGGATGGAAGCTTTCTTT. The genes are TRBV5-5 and TRBJ1-1; tentative D call: TRBD1 (5 bases). The germline gives CDR1 SGHKS, CDR2 YYEKEE (reference sequence). V lost 4 bases, J lost 8 bases, and 15 bases lay in between. The CDR3 has 13 amino acids.

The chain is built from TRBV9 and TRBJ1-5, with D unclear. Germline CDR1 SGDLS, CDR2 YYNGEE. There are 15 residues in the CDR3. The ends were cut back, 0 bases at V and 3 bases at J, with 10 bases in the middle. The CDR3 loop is CASSVDPSHNQPQHF. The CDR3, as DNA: TGTGCCAGCAGCGTAGATCCCTCACACAATCAGCCCCAGCATTTT.

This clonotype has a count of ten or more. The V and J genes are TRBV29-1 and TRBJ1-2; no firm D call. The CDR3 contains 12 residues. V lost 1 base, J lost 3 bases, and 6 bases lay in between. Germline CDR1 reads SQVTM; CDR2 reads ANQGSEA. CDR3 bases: TGCAGCGTTGAAGGTTTCGACTATGGCTACACCTTC. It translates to CSVEGFDYGYTF.

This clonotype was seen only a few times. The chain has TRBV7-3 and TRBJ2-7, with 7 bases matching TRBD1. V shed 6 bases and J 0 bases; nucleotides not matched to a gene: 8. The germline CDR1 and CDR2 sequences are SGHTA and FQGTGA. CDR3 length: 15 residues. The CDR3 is CASSRDSFSSYEQYF. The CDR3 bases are TGTGCCAGCAGTCGGGACAGCTTCTCCTCCTACGAGCAGTACTTC. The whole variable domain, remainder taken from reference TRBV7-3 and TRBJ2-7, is GAGVSQTPSNKVTEKGKYVELRCDPISGHTALYWYRQSLGQGPEFLIYFQGTGAADDSGLPNDRFFAVRPEGSVSTLKIQRTERGDSAVYLCASSRDSFSSYEQYFGPGTRLTVT.

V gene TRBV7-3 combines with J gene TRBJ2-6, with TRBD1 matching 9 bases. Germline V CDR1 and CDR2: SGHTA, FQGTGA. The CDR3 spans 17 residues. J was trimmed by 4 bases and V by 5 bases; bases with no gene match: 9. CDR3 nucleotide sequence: TGTGCCAGCAGCCCGGGACAGGGATGGGCCGGGGCCAACGTCCTGACTTTC. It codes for CASSPGQGWAGANVLTF.

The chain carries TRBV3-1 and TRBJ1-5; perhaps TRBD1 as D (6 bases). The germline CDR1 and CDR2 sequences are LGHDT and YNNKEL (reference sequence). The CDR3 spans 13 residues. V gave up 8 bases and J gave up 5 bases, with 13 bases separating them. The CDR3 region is CASQQGGDQPQHF. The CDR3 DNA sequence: TGTGCCAGCCAGCAAGGGGGGGATCAGCCCCAGCATTTT.

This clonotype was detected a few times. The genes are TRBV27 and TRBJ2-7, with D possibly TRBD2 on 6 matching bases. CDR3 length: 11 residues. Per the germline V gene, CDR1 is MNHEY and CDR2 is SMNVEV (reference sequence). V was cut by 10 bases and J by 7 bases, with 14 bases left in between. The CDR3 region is CATWTGREQYF. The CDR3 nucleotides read TGTGCCACCTGGACCGGGAGAGAGCAGTACTTC.

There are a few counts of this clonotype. The CDR3 DNA is TGTGCCAGCAGCTTAGCCAGGATCTCCGAGCAGTACTTC. Protein sequence: CASSLARISEQYF. This chain links TRBV11-2 with TRBJ2-7; no clear D. The germline gives CDR1 SGHAT, CDR2 FQNNGV. Trimming took 1 base from V and 6 from J, leaving 10 bases between them. The CDR3 runs to 13 residues.

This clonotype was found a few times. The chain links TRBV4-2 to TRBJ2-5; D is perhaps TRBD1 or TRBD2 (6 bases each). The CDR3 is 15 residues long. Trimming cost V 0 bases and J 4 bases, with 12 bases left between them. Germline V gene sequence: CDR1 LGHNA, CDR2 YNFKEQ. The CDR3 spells CASSQDWGAGETQYF. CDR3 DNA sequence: TGTGCCAGCAGCCAAGATTGGGGGGCTGGAGAGACCCAGTACTTC.

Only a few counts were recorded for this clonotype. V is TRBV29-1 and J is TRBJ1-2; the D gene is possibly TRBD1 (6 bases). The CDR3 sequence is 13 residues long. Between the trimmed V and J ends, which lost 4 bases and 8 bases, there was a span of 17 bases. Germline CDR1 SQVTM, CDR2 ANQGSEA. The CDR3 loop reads CSVVRDNNSGYTF. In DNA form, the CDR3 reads TGCAGCGTTGTGAGGGACAATAATTCGGGCTACACCTTC. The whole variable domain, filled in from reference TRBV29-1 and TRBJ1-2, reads SAVISQKPSRDICQRGTSLTIQCQVDSQVTMMFWYRQQPGQSLTLIATANQGSEATYESGFVIDKFPISRPNLTFSTLTVSNMSPEDSSIYLCSVVRDNNSGYTFGSGTRLTVV.

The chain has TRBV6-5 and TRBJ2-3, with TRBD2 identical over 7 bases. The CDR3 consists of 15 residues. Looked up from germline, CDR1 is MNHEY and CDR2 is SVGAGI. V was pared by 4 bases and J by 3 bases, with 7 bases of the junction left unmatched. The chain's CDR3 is CASSFGGVRTDTQYF. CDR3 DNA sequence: TGTGCCAGCAGTTTTGGGGGGGTTAGGACAGATACGCAGTATTTT.

The chain's CDR3 is CASSQLHLARREQYF. CDR3 nucleotide sequence: TGCGCCAGCAGCCAATTACACTTAGCTCGGAGGGAGCAGTACTTC. The chain is built from TRBV4-1 and TRBJ2-5; possibly TRBD2 for D (6 bases). Trimming removed 2 bases at V and 11 bases at J, with 21 bases between. The length of the CDR3 is 15 residues. From germline, CDR1 is MGHRA and CDR2 YSYEKL.

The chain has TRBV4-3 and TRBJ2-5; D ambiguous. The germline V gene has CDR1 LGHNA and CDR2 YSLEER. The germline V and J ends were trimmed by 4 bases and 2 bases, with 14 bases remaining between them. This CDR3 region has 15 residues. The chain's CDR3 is CASSPGSGVQETQYF. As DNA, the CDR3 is TGCGCCAGCAGCCCTGGATCAGGAGTTCAAGAGACCCAGTACTTC.

Written as DNA, the CDR3 is TGCGCCAGCAAACCCACCTTTACGGGGCCCCCAGAGACCCAGTACTTC. Its protein product is CASKPTFTGPPETQYF. The rearrangement joins TRBV4-3 to TRBJ2-5; either TRBD1 or TRBD2 may supply D (5 bases each). The CDR3 loop spans 16 amino acids. Trimming removed 7 bases from V and 4 bases from J, with 22 bases in between. CDR1 is LGHNA, CDR2 YSLEER, per germline.

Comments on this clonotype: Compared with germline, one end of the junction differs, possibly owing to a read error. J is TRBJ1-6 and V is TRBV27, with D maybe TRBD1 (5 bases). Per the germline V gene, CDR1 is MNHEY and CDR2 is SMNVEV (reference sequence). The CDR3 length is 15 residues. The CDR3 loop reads CASSLSGTLNSPLHF. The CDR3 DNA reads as TGTGCCAGCAGCTTATCTGGGACTCTCAATTCACCCCTCCACTTT.

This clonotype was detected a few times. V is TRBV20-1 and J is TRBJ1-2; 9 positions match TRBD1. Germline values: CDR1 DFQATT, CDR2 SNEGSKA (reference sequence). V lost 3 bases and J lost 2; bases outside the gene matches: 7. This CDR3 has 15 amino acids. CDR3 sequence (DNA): TGCAGTGCTAGGAAAACCGGGACAGGGAACTATGGCTACACCTTC. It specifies CSARKTGTGNYGYTF.

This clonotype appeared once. The CDR3, as DNA: TGCAGCTTAGCCGGGACAGGGTATGGGACCCAGTACTTC. Its protein product is CSLAGTGYGTQYF. The chain carries TRBV29-1 and TRBJ2-5, with TRBD1 matching 9 bases. CDR1 and CDR2 (germline): SQVTM, ANQGSEA. The junction had 11 bases not matched to a gene; V was cut back by 8 bases and J by 7 bases. The CDR3 is 13 amino acids.